One sample yielded the 10 T cell receptor beta chains listed below, sequenced in a study of cytomegalovirus exposure and HLA in healthy donors. The PCR made use of 60 Vbeta and 13 Jbeta primers. Measured with immunoSEQ multiplex PCR; TCRdb has only the in-frame clones, and not every one. Of tens of thousands of clones in the sample, just under 80% were seen once. Sequencing was done on a sample of PBMCs. The receptors come from a man aged 25 to 40 in good health and CMV-seronegative.

This rearrangement joins TRBV2 to TRBJ2-7; tentatively, D is TRBD2 (5 bases). V was pared by 8 bases and J by 5 bases, with 19 bases between. Germline loops: CDR1 SNHLY, CDR2 FYNNEI. The CDR3 contains 14 residues. The CDR3 here is CASQEAYWPHEQYF. The CDR3 coding sequence is TGTGCCAGCCAGGAGGCCTACTGGCCCCACGAGCAGTACTTC.

This chain connects TRBV6-5 to TRBJ2-7; 10 nucleotides match TRBD1. The germline CDR1 and CDR2 sequences are MNHEY and SVGAGI. The CDR3 is 15 residues long. The junction had 8 bases not matched to a gene; V was cut back by 6 bases and J by 3 bases. CDR3 sequence (DNA): TGTGCCAGCAGACAAACGGACAGGGGGTTCTACGAGCAGTACTTC. Translating it yields CASRQTDRGFYEQYF.

The rearrangement joins TRBV7-9 to TRBJ2-5; D unclear. Trimming removed 3 bases at V and 1 base at J, with 6 bases between. Germline loops: CDR1 SEHNR, CDR2 FQNEAQ (reference sequence). CDR3 length: 13 amino acids. CDR3 sequence: CASSFSFQETQYF. The CDR3 bases are TGTGCCAGCAGCTTCTCCTTCCAAGAGACCCAGTACTTC. Complete variable domain (other parts from reference TRBV7-9 and TRBJ2-5): DTGVSQNPRHKITKRGQNVTFRCDPISEHNRLYWYRQTLGQGPEFLTYFQNEAQLEKSRLLSDRFSAERPKGSFSTLEIQRTEQGDSAMYLCASSFSFQETQYFGPGTRLLVL.

The CDR3 region is CALGEGGQPQHF. The CDR3 coding sequence is TGTGCCCTTGGGGAGGGTGGCCAGCCCCAGCATTTT. J is TRBJ1-5 and V is TRBV6-6; no reliable D call. Germline loops: CDR1 MNHNY, CDR2 SVGAGI (reference sequence). The V end lost 11 bases, the J end lost 7 bases, and 15 bases lay between the germline ends. The CDR3 length is 12 residues.

The chain recombines TRBV11-2 with TRBJ2-7; 7 bases line up with TRBD1. The CDR3 consists of 18 residues. CDR1 and CDR2 (germline): SGHAT, FQNNGV. The trim removed 0 bases at V and 3 bases at J, leaving 14 bases unmatched. The CDR3 bases are TGTGCCAGCAGCTTAGAACCGGTTTTTGTGGGACAGAGCTACGAGCAGTACTTC. Protein sequence: CASSLEPVFVGQSYEQYF.

This sequence joins TRBV4-3 and TRBJ2-5, with D maybe TRBD2 (7 bases). Germline CDR1 is LGHNA and CDR2 is YSLEER. CDR3 size: 17 residues. V lost 0 bases and J 1 base, leaving 15 bases between the germline ends. The CDR3 loop reads CASSQDVWGGLQETQYF. The DNA for the CDR3 is TGCGCCAGCAGCCAAGATGTTTGGGGGGGGCTCCAAGAGACCCAGTACTTC.

V is TRBV11-2 and J is TRBJ2-7, with 8 bases matching TRBD2. The CDR3 has 15 residues. Germline loops: CDR1 SGHAT, CDR2 FQNNGV. With 6 bases clipped from V and 0 bases from J, the junction kept 7 bases outside the gene matches. The CDR3 reads CASSLRLASSYEQYF. CDR3 nucleotides: TGTGCCAGCAGTTTAAGACTAGCGAGCTCCTACGAGCAGTACTTC.

V gene TRBV29-1 combines with J gene TRBJ2-1; D is ambiguous. CDR3 length: 14 residues. Deletions cut 2 bases from V and 2 bases from J, with 10 bases between. Per the germline V gene, CDR1 is SQVTM and CDR2 is ANQGSEA. CDR3 coding DNA: TGCAGCGTTGAAATCTGGCGGACCTACAATGAGCAGTTCTTC. This encodes CSVEIWRTYNEQFF.

This clone was seen a handful of times. This chain joins TRBV7-2 and TRBJ2-7; D perhaps matches TRBD2 (6 bases). V dropped 5 bases and J dropped 5 bases, with 16 bases sitting between them. Germline loops: CDR1 SGHTA, CDR2 FQGNSA. The CDR3 totals 14 residues. The CDR3: CASSTWRGGNEQYF. The CDR3 region has the DNA TGTGCCAGCAGCACCTGGAGGGGTGGTAACGAGCAGTACTTC.

This rearrangement joins TRBV28 to TRBJ1-3; the D is unclear. The germline gives CDR1 MDHEN, CDR2 SYDVKM. The V and J ends lost 4 bases and 0 bases respectively, with 10 bases between them. This CDR3 is built from 15 residues. The DNA of the CDR3 is TGTGCCAGCAGTTCCCGAGTCTACTCTGGAAACACCATATATTTT. As protein: CASSSRVYSGNTIYF.